This is a list of T cell receptor beta chains from one sample in a study of spatial heterogeneity in lung cancer. In TCRdb, the 5' RACE reads were re-called with MiXCR into one record per CDR3 protein. The table shows 95,000 or so distinct CDR3 sequences, with 7.5% to 10% occurring only once. The sequences come from PBMCs, collected at surgery. The receptors shown here come from a male donor with early-stage non-small cell lung cancer. Both conserved end residues are part of each CDR3. D genes are given only for firm matches. Size is omitted from some rows. Given values are once, few, many or a class for expanded clones.

J,V,size,D,CDR3,DNA
TRBJ1-2,TRBV25-1,-,TRBD1,CASLRGDYGYTF,TGTGCCAGCCTCAGGGGGGACTATGGCTACACCTTC
TRBJ2-3,TRBV30,-,-,CAWRRESREVTDTQYF,TGTGCCTGGAGGAGGGAGTCACGGGAAGTCACAGATACGCAGTATTTT
TRBJ2-1,TRBV3-1,few,TRBD2,CASSHLWRGSSYNEQFF,TGTGCCAGCAGCCACCTTTGGCGCGGGAGCTCCTACAATGAGCAGTTCTTC
TRBJ2-5,TRBV9,-,TRBD1,CASSSRGTGVKTQYF,TGTGCCAGCAGTTCCCGGGGGACAGGGGTGAAGACCCAGTACTTC
TRBJ2-7,TRBV28,-,TRBD1,CASSLTGGKKEQYF,TGTGCCAGCAGTCTTACAGGGGGCAAAAAAGAGCAGTACTTC
TRBJ1-5,TRBV28,few,-,CASSAGDRSNQPQHF,TGTGCCAGCAGTGCCGGGGACCGTAGCAATCAGCCCCAGCATTTT
TRBJ2-3,TRBV29-1,many,-,CSVVGSTDTQYF,TGCAGCGTTGTGGGTAGCACAGATACGCAGTATTTT
TRBJ1-1,TRBV2,few,TRBD1,CASSTTGGDTEAFF,TGTGCCAGCAGTACGACAGGGGGGGACACTGAAGCTTTCTTT
TRBJ2-2,TRBV18,many,-,CASSRDRRRSTGELFF,TGTGCCAGCTCGCGCGACCGCCGTAGAAGTACCGGGGAGCTGTTTTTT
TRBJ2-1,TRBV5-1,-,TRBD1,CASSLVGTGYNEQFF,TGCGCCAGCAGCTTGGTGGGGACAGGGTACAATGAGCAGTTCTTC
TRBJ2-7,TRBV5-1,few,-,CASSYALEGEQYF,TGCGCCAGCAGTTATGCCCTGGAAGGCGAGCAGTACTTC
TRBJ1-1,TRBV7-9,many,TRBD1,CASSFFTGERAEAFF,TGTGCCAGCAGCTTCTTCACAGGGGAGAGAGCTGAAGCTTTCTTT
TRBJ2-3,TRBV7-2,many,-,CASSPNRGDTQYF,TGTGCCAGCAGCCCGAACCGGGGAGATACGCAGTATTTT
TRBJ2-2,TRBV7-9,few,-,CASSSTPYTGELFF,TGTGCCAGCAGCTCAACTCCGTACACCGGGGAGCTGTTTTTT
TRBJ1-1,TRBV20-1,-,TRBD1,CSGRDDRGGTEAFF,TGCAGTGGTAGGGACGACAGGGGAGGGACTGAAGCTTTCTTT
TRBJ2-1,TRBV5-1,few,TRBD2,CASSFALAGDEQFF,TGCGCCAGCAGCTTCGCACTAGCGGGAGATGAGCAGTTCTTC
TRBJ1-3,TRBV30,-,-,CAWTPNFGNTIYF,TGTGCCTGGACGCCGAACTTTGGAAACACCATATATTTT
TRBJ2-1,TRBV2,few,-,CASSEAPRVAQFF,TGTGCCAGCAGTGAAGCACCCAGGGTTGCGCAGTTCTTC
TRBJ2-3,TRBV20-1,many,-,CSAREGPRTNTQYF,TGCAGTGCTAGAGAGGGGCCGAGGACAAATACGCAGTATTTT
TRBJ2-3,TRBV23-1,few,TRBD2,CASSHSGLAGWVQRPDTQYF,TGCGCCAGCAGTCACTCCGGACTAGCGGGTTGGGTACAACGGCCAGATACGCAGTATTTT
TRBJ1-6,TRBV7-2,many,-,CASRAREPPNSPLHF,TGTGCCAGCAGGGCCAGGGAGCCACCAAATTCACCCCTCCACTTT
TRBJ2-1,TRBV20-1,many,TRBD2,CSARDYAAGPSYNEQFF,TGCAGTGCTAGAGATTACGCAGCGGGACCCTCCTACAATGAGCAGTTCTTC
TRBJ2-3,TRBV20-1,few,-,CSARDRALDTDTQYF,TGCAGTGCTAGAGATCGAGCGCTCGACACAGATACGCAGTATTTT
TRBJ2-3,TRBV29-1,-,TRBD2,CSVEELAGADTQYF,TGCAGCGTTGAGGAGCTAGCGGGAGCAGATACGCAGTATTTT
TRBJ2-7,TRBV4-3,many,-,CASSQGLGGPYEQYF,TGCGCCAGCAGCCAAGGGCTGGGGGGGCCCTACGAGCAGTACTTC
TRBJ2-7,TRBV12-3/TRBV12-4,many,-,CASSLLRAGEQYF,TGTGCCAGCAGTTTACTCAGGGCGGGCGAGCAGTACTTC
TRBJ2-3,TRBV20-1,-,-,CSVELLGATQYF,TGCAGTGTGGAGCTGTTGGGTGCTACGCAGTATTTT
TRBJ2-1,TRBV29-1,many,TRBD2,CSVRTGTSSYNEQFF,TGCAGCGTACGGACCGGGACTAGCTCCTACAATGAGCAGTTCTTC
TRBJ2-3,TRBV5-5,-,-,CASSLSGASRDTQYF,TGTGCCAGCAGCTTGTCGGGGGCCTCTCGAGATACGCAGTATTTT
TRBJ1-2,TRBV3-1,-,-,CASSPWGDGYTF,TGTGCCAGCAGCCCCTGGGGGGACGGCTACACCTTC
TRBJ2-2,TRBV7-6,many,-,CASSPGTQELFF,TGTGCCAGCAGCCCTGGGACACAGGAGCTGTTTTTT
TRBJ1-5,TRBV6-1,-,-,CASSDGISNQPQHF,TGTGCCAGCAGTGATGGAATTAGCAATCAGCCCCAGCATTTT
TRBJ2-7,TRBV20-1,-,-,CSARESEHGYF,TGCAGTGCTAGAGAAAGCGAACACGGGTACTTC
TRBJ2-3,TRBV24-1,many,TRBD1,CATSDPTGQGVTDTQYF,TGTGCCACCAGTGATCCGACCGGACAGGGGGTCACAGATACGCAGTATTTT
TRBJ1-2,TRBV18,many,TRBD1,CASSPSEDRSYGYTF,TGTGCCAGCTCACCAAGCGAGGACAGGTCCTATGGCTACACCTTC
TRBJ2-3,TRBV9,few,-,CASNIGLPTDTQYF,TGTGCCAGCAACATCGGACTCCCCACAGATACGCAGTATTTT
TRBJ2-5,TRBV5-1,-,TRBD2,CASSLALAGGGETQYF,TGCGCCAGCAGCTTGGCCCTTGCGGGAGGAGGAGAGACCCAGTACTTC
TRBJ2-3,TRBV7-3,few,-,CASSLYRAGDTQYF,TGTGCCAGCAGCTTATACAGGGCCGGGGATACGCAGTATTTT
TRBJ2-2,TRBV4-1,-,TRBD1,CASSQRGTGSDTGELFF,TGCGCCAGCAGCCAACGTGGGACAGGGAGCGACACCGGGGAGCTGTTTTTT
TRBJ2-3,TRBV29-1,few,TRBD2,CSVSRLAGSDTQYF,TGCAGCGTGTCTAGGTTAGCGGGCTCAGATACGCAGTATTTT
TRBJ1-1,TRBV2,few,-,CASSVQNTEAFF,TGTGCCAGCAGTGTACAGAACACTGAAGCTTTCTTT
TRBJ2-3,TRBV10-3,few,TRBD2,CAINLGGSADTQYF,TGTGCCATCAACCTGGGCGGGAGCGCAGATACGCAGTATTTT
TRBJ2-3,TRBV20-1,few,-,CSAPSSSRQALIDTQYF,TGCAGTGCTCCCTCCTCATCCCGACAGGCTCTGATAGATACGCAGTATTTT
TRBJ2-7,TRBV4-1,many,TRBD1,CASSHLQGKGYEQYF,TGCGCCAGCAGCCACCTACAGGGGAAGGGCTACGAGCAGTACTTC
TRBJ1-2,TRBV19,many,-,CASSIAGGIGYTF,TGTGCCAGTAGTATAGCTGGGGGAATTGGCTACACCTTC